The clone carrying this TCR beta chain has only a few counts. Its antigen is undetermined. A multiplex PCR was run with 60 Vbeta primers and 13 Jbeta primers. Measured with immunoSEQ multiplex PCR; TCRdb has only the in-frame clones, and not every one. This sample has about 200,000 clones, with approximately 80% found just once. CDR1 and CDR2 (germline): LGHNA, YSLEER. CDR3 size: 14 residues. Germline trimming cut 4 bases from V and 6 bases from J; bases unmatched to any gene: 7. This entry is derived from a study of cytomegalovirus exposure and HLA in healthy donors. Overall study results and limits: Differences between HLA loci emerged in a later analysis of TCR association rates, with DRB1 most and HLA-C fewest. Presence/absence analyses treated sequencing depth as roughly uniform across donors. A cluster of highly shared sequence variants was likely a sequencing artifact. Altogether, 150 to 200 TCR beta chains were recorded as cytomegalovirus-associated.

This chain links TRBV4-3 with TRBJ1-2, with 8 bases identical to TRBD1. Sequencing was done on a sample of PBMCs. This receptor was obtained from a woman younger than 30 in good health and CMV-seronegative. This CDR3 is CASSLVQGANGYTF. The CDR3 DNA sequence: TGCGCCAGCAGCCTTGTTCAGGGGGCGAATGGCTACACCTTC.